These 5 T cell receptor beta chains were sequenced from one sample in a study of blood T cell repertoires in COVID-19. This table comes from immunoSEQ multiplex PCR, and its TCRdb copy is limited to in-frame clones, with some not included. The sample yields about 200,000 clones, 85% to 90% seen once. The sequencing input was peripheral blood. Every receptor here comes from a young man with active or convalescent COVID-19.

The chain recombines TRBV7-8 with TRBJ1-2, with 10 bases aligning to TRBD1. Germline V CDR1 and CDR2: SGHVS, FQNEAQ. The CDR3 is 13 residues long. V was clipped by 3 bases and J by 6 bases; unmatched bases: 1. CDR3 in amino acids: CASSFGQGDGYTF. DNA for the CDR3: TGTGCCAGCAGCTTCGGACAGGGGGATGGCTACACCTTC.

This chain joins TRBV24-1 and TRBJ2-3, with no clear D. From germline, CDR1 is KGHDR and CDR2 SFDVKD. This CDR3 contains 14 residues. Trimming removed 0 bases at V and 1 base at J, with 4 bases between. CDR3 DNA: TGTGCCACCAGTGATTTGCTCGGCACAGATACGCAGTATTTT. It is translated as CATSDLLGTDTQYF.

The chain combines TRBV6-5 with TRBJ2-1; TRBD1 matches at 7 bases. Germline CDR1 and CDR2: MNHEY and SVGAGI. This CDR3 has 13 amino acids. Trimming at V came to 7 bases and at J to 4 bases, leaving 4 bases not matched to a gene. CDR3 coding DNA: TGTGCCAGCAACTTGGACAGGTACAATGAGCAGTTCTTC. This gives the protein CASNLDRYNEQFF.

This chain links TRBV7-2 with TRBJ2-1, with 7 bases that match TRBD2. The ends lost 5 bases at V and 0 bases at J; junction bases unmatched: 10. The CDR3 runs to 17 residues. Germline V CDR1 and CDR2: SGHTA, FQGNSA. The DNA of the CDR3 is TGTGCCAGCAGCACTAGCGCCAGCTGGAACTCCTACAATGAGCAGTTCTTC. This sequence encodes CASSTSASWNSYNEQFF.

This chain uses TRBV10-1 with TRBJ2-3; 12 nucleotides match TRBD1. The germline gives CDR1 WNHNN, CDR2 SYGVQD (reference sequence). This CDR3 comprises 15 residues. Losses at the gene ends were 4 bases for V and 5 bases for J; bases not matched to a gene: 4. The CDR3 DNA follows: TGCGCCAGCAGTGGGGACAGGGGGCATAAAGATACGCAGTATTTT. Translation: CASSGDRGHKDTQYF.